This T cell receptor beta chain was obtained from a study of response to subunit inactivated influenza vaccine. The length of the CDR3 is 21 residues. V dropped 0 bases and J dropped 3; count of bases not matched to a gene: 17. The V gene's germline CDR1 is MNHEY and CDR2 SVGEGT. Whole-study results and caveats: With each seasonal influenza vaccination, the authors suggested, few new T cells are recruited.

TCRdb re-called the RT-PCR reads through MiXCR, storing one row per CDR3 protein. The sample carries more than 600,000 distinct CDR3 sequences, less than 20% recorded once. This clonotype has at least ten counts. Its antigen is as yet unknown. The V call is TRBV6-2 or TRBV6-3, the J call TRBJ2-4; TRBD1 matches 10 bases. The sequence came from a man aged 50 or older who received an inactivated influenza vaccine. The source material was PBMCs from blood, sampled roughly 5 days after vaccination. The CDR3 DNA reads TGTGCCAGCAGTTACTCGATTTCTTTTCCCGACAGGGGGCCCGACAAAAACATTCAGTACTTC. Residues: CASSYSISFPDRGPDKNIQYF.